The rows below give T cell receptor beta chains drawn from one sample of a study of shared clonotypes between healthy human individuals. Measured with immunoSEQ multiplex PCR; TCRdb has only the in-frame clones, and not every one. Among over a million clones listed, about 76% were seen once. Sequencing was carried out using memory CD4+ T cells sorted from blood. The origin of the receptors is a man aged 18 to 30 in good health. Each CDR3 is given with its conserved first and last residue. A D gene is named only where the DNA matches it firmly.

D gene,J gene,V gene,CDR3 DNA,CDR3 protein
NA,TRBJ1-3,TRBV7-8,TGTGCCAGCAGCCCCCGGGATTATGGAAACACCATATATTTT,CASSPRDYGNTIYF
TRBD1,TRBJ1-1,TRBV5-1,TGCGCCAGCAGCCCGTTAGGGACAGAGAACACTGAAGCTTTCTTT,CASSPLGTENTEAFF
NA,TRBJ2-3,TRBV6-1,TGTGCCAGCAGTGAACAAAAGACTACCCCTGATACGCAGTATTTT,CASSEQKTTPDTQYF
TRBD1,TRBJ1-2,TRBV2,TGTGCCAGCAGTGAAGCGCTTACAGGGGGCTATGGCTACACCTTC,CASSEALTGGYGYTF
TRBD2,TRBJ2-3,TRBV7-9,TGTGCCAGCAGCTTAGGGGGACTAGCGGCCCGCACAGATACGCAGTATTTT,CASSLGGLAARTDTQYF
TRBD2,TRBJ2-3,TRBV27,TGTGTCACGGGGGGAACAGGACTAGCCCGCACAGATACGCAGTATTTT,CVTGGTGLARTDTQYF
NA,TRBJ2-7,TRBV18,TGTGCCAGCTCAGTGGGACGGCCTGACGAGCAGTACTTC,CASSVGRPDEQYF
NA,TRBJ2-7,TRBV30,TGTGCCTTGACGGGACCGAACTCCTACGAGCAGTACTTC,CALTGPNSYEQYF
NA,TRBJ1-1,TRBV27,TGTGCCAGCAGGTCGGCGGCCAGTTATGAAGCTTTCTTT,CASRSAASYEAFF
NA,TRBJ2-3,TRBV5-1,TGCGCCAGCAAGCCAGAGCCCGGCACAGATACGCAGTATTTT,CASKPEPGTDTQYF
NA,TRBJ1-2,TRBV30,TGTGCCTGTGCGGACGGACCCTATGGCTACACCTTC,CACADGPYGYTF
NA,TRBJ2-7,TRBV5-1,TGCGCCAGCAGCGCCCTTACAGGGACCGAGCAGTACTTC,CASSALTGTEQYF
NA,TRBJ1-1,TRBV4-2,TGTGCCAGCAGCCGGGGGGGGCAAAACACTGAAGCTTTCTTT,CASSRGGQNTEAFF
NA,TRBJ1-4,TRBV6-1,TGTGCCAGCAGTGAATCAGGTCGAATCGGAAAACTGTTTTTT,CASSESGRIGKLFF
NA,TRBJ1-2,TRBV25-1,TGTGCCAGCAGTGAATACTATCAGTCCCTCCAGGGTGGCTACACCTTC,CASSEYYQSLQGGYTF
NA,TRBJ2-4,TRBV2,TGTGCCAGCAGTGGCCAGAACCTAGCCAAAAACATTCAGTACTTC,CASSGQNLAKNIQYF
NA,TRBJ2-7,TRBV7-2,TGTGCCAGCAGCTCGGGACTCCAGAGGGAGCAGTACTTC,CASSSGLQREQYF
TRBD1,TRBJ2-3,TRBV28,TGTGCCAGCACCCCTGCCGGGACAGGGAGGCTTAGCACAGATACGCAGTATTTT,CASTPAGTGRLSTDTQYF
NA,TRBJ1-2,TRBV7-8,TGTGCCAGCAGCTTGGGGACGGGGGTTAGAGGCTACACCTTC,CASSLGTGVRGYTF
NA,TRBJ1-6,TRBV7-8,TGTGCCAGCAGACCTCCAGCGAATTCACCCCTCCACTTT,CASRPPANSPLHF
TRBD1,TRBJ2-5,TRBV11-2,TGTGCCAGCCGCTGGGACAGGGTAGGCGAGACCCAGTACTTC,CASRWDRVGETQYF
TRBD1,TRBJ2-7,TRBV5-1,TGCGCCAGCAGCTTGGATGGACAGGGGGCCTACGAGCAGTACTTC,CASSLDGQGAYEQYF